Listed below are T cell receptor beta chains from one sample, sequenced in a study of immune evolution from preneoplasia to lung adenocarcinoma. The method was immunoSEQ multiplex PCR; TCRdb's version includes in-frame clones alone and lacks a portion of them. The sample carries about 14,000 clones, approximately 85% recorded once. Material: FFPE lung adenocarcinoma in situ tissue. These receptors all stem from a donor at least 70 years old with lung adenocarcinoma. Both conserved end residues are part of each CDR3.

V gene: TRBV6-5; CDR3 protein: CASRRLAGGEEQYF
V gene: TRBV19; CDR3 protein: CASSMTGTASYEQYF
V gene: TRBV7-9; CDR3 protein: CASSLLDNTEAFF
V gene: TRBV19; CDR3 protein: CASSIAFGDNEQFF
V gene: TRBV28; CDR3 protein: CASSNRLGDEKLFF
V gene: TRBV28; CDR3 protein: CASAGAFDNNEKLFF
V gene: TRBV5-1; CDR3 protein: CASSKYTEAFF
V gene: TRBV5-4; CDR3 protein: CASSLGGGRSYEQYF
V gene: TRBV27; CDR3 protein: CASGPTGIGKTDTQYF
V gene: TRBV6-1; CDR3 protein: CASSVGVNYGYTF
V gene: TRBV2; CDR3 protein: CASRWGVGTTEAFF
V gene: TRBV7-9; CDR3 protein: CASWVGANVLTF
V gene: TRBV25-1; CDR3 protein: CASSSQGLEAFF
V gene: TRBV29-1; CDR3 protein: CSGRGAGGLNTEAFF
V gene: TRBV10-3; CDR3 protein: CASQNPGLGIGEQYF
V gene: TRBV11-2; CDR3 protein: CASSLGQGRWYEQYF
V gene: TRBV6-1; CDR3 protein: CASSLDTLAKNIQYF
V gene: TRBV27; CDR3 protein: CASSPTARENYGYTF
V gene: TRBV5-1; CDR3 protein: CASSSFGTGNGETQYF
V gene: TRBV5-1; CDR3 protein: CASSLVWTVSGANVLTF
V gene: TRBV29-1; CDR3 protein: CSVEDLRWTGSNEQFF
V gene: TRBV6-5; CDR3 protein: CASSLQDTQYF
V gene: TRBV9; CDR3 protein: CASSVGLAGKDEQFF
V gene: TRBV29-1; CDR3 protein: CSVEHGMAFF
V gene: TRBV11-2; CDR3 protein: CASSPDWESGEQFF
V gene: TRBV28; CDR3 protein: CASSAPQGETQYF
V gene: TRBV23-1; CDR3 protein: CASSQFCGTADSYGYTF
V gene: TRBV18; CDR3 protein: CASSPDGTTNYGYTF
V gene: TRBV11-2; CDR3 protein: CASSLAGGSNGELFF
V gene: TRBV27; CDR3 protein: CASSLQLRLSSYNEQFF
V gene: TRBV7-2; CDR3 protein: CASSSSGLATYEQYF
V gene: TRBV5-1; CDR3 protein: CASSLGPGTQGSYEQYF
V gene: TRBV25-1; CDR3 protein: CASSAGERTEAFF
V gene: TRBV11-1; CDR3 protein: CASSYDSTNTEAFF
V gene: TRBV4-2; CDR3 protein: CASSQPTGRGTEAFF
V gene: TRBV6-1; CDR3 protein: CASRGRDEQYF
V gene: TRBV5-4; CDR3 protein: CASTPDGYGYTF